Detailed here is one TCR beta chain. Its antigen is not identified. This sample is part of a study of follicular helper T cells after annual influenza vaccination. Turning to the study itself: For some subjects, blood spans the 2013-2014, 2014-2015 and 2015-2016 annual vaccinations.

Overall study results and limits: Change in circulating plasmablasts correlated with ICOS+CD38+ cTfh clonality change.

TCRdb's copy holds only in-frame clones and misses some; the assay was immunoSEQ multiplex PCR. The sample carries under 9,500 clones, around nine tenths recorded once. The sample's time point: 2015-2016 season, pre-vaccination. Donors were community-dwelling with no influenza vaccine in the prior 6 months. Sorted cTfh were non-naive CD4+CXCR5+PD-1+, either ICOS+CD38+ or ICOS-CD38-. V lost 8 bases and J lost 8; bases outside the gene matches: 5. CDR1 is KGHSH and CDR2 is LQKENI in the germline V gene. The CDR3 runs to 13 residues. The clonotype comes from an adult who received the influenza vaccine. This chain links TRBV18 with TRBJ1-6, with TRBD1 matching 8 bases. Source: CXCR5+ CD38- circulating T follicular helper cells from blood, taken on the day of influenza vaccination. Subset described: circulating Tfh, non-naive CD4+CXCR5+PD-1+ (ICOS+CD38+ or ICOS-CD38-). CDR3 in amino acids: CASRTGSDSPLHF. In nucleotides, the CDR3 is TGTGCCAGCAGGACAGGGAGTGATTCACCCCTCCACTTT.